These 20 T cell receptor beta chains were all obtained from the same sample, sequenced in a study of T cells in Graves' hyperthyroidism and ophthalmopathy (dated by TCRdb to between 2017 and 2020). The library was prepared using multiplex PCR. Sequencing was performed on an Illumina HiSeq 2000. TCR beta CDR3 regions were amplified from RNA transcripts. A first-round RT-PCR of the TCR CDR3 used the HTBI primer set with the Qiagen OneStep RT-PCR kit. The raw public data were reprocessed by TCRdb itself: fastp quality trimming at Q25, MiXCR clonotype calling, in-frame beta chains only. For every CDR3 protein sequence, its rows merge into one entry that carries the most common genes and DNA. Recorded for this sample are 340,000 or so distinct CDR3 sequences; roughly a fifth of them occurred a single time. Jointly, the top ten make up 50% of the sample. Sample: blood. These receptor sequences come from a woman in her forties or fifties with Graves' hyperthyroidism.

The V call is TRBV10-2, the J call TRBJ1-3; D not certain. The CDR3 is 16 residues long. The V gene lost 3 bases and the J gene lost 0 bases, with 12 bases spanning the gap. Per the germline V gene, CDR1 is WSHSY and CDR2 is SAAADI. CDR3 coding DNA: TGCGCCAGCAGTGAAACTCTGCCGAGCTCTGGAAACACCATATATTTT. Protein sequence: CASSETLPSSGNTIYF.

The rearrangement links TRBV6-1 to TRBJ2-7, with a tentative D call TRBD2 (8 bases). The ends were cut back, 5 bases at V and 0 bases at J, with 14 bases in the middle. Germline CDR1 and CDR2: MNHNS and SASEGT. The CDR3 sequence is 15 residues long. The CDR3 spells CASSFSGDSSYEQYF. The CDR3 DNA is TGTGCCAGCAGTTTTAGCGGGGACAGCTCCTACGAGCAGTACTTC.

The chain recombines TRBV12-3 or TRBV12-4 with TRBJ1-2; 7 bases match TRBD1. CDR3 length equals 15 residues. V shed 6 bases, J shed 4 bases, and the junction held 11 bases outside the gene matches. CDR3: CASRQTGARLYGYTF. As DNA, the CDR3 is TGTGCCAGCAGGCAAACAGGGGCCCGACTCTATGGCTACACCTTC.

V and J are TRBV9 and TRBJ1-6; the match to TRBD1 covers 8 bases. V shed 0 bases, J shed 5 bases, and the junction held 1 base outside the gene matches. Germline V lookup: CDR1 SGDLS, CDR2 YYNGEE. The CDR3 loop spans 15 amino acids. CDR3 DNA sequence: TGTGCCAGCAGCGTAGCGGACAGGGATAATTCACCCCTCCACTTT. Its protein is CASSVADRDNSPLHF.

A note on this clonotype: Its ends do not fully match the called genes, so a read error is possible. The V gene is TRBV5-5, the J gene TRBJ2-2, with D perhaps assigned TRBD1 or TRBD2 (5 bases each). The CDR3 has 15 residues. Looked up from germline, CDR1 is SGHKS and CDR2 is YYEKEE (reference sequence). In nucleotides, the CDR3 is TGTGCCAGCAGCCAAGACAGAACGAACACCGGGGAGCTGTCTTTT. Its translation: CASSQDRTNTGELSF.

The chain uses TRBV4-1 and TRBJ1-1, with 9 nucleotides matching TRBD1. This CDR3 has 14 amino acids. V shed 5 bases and J 7 bases; nucleotides not matched to a gene: 8. CDR1 and CDR2 (germline): MGHRA, YSYEKL. CDR3 sequence: CASSSPGTGFEAFF. CDR3 DNA: TGCGCCAGCAGCTCTCCCGGGACAGGGTTTGAAGCTTTCTTT.

This rearrangement joins TRBV20-1 to TRBJ1-5, with a possible D match to TRBD1 (5 bases). The CDR3 runs to 14 residues. Trimming took off 4 bases at V and 2 bases at J, with 12 bases between the two ends. Germline loops: CDR1 DFQATT, CDR2 SNEGSKA (reference sequence). This CDR3 reads CSAKAGKGNQPQHF. As DNA, the CDR3 is TGCAGTGCTAAGGCAGGGAAGGGCAATCAGCCCCAGCATTTT.

J is TRBJ1-5 and V is TRBV7-2; possible D gene TRBD1, 5 bases. This CDR3 region has 15 residues. The V end lost 3 bases, the J end lost 5 bases, and 14 bases lay between the germline ends. Germline V gene lookup returns CDR1 SGHTA and CDR2 FQGNSA. The CDR3 sequence: CASSLGAGWDQPQHF. The CDR3 DNA reads as TGTGCCAGCAGCTTGGGAGCAGGGTGGGATCAGCCCCAGCATTTT.

The chain uses TRBV28 and TRBJ1-2, with D perhaps matching TRBD1 (6 bases). The CDR3 length is 14 residues. The V end lost 8 bases, the J end lost 7 bases, and 20 bases lay between the germline ends. The germline gives CDR1 MDHEN, CDR2 SYDVKM. The CDR3: CASWGAKTISGYTF. The CDR3 bases are TGTGCCAGCTGGGGGGCTAAAACTATAAGTGGCTACACCTTC.

This clonotype was detected ten times or more. The V gene is TRBV20-1, the J gene TRBJ2-7; 10 bases align to TRBD1. Trimming took 5 bases from V and 0 from J; bases not matched to a gene: 1. The CDR3 covers 13 residues. Germline V gives CDR1 DFQATT, CDR2 SNEGSKA (reference sequence). The CDR3 sequence is CSAGTGVSYEQYF. As DNA, the CDR3 is TGCAGTGCTGGGACAGGGGTCTCCTACGAGCAGTACTTC.

This clonotype was picked up many times. The chain has TRBV24-1 and TRBJ2-2; no reliable D call. CDR1 is KGHDR and CDR2 is SFDVKD in the germline V gene. CDR3 length: 11 residues. The V end was cut by 3 bases, the J end by 6 bases, with 1 base between. DNA for the CDR3: TGTGCCACCAGTGATGCCGGGGAGCTGTTTTTT. Its protein product is CATSDAGELFF.

This clonotype was observed a handful of times. The junction shows a germline mismatch at one end, possibly a read error. This chain uses TRBV7-2 with TRBJ1-5, with 11 bases lining up with TRBD1. This CDR3 contains 14 residues. Per germline, CDR1 SGHTA and CDR2 FQGNSA. The CDR3, as DNA: TGTGCCGGCAGCCCCGGGACAGGGGGTCAGCCCCAGCATTTT. Its protein is CAGSPGTGGQPQHF.

This clonotype was counted many times. This rearrangement joins TRBV30 to TRBJ2-1; D assignment may be TRBD1 or TRBD2 (5 bases each). The CDR3 is 13 amino acids. Germline V gene sequence: CDR1 GTSNPN, CDR2 SVGIG (reference sequence). V was cut by 4 bases and J by 7 bases, with 14 bases left in between. As DNA, the CDR3 is TGTGCCTGGACTAGGGACCGTACGAATGAGCAGTTCTTC. It yields the protein CAWTRDRTNEQFF.

This clonotype has a count of ten or more. The chain recombines TRBV28 with TRBJ1-2; 8 bases agree with TRBD1. This CDR3 spans 16 amino acids. Germline CDR1 MDHEN, CDR2 SYDVKM. The V segment lost 6 bases and the J segment 2 bases; nucleotides outside the gene matches: 11. CDR3 sequence: CASRDRTGNYNYGYTF. CDR3 nucleotide sequence: TGTGCCAGCAGGGACCGGACAGGGAACTACAACTATGGCTACACCTTC.

Many counts were recorded for this clonotype. The V call is TRBV27, the J call TRBJ2-7, with TRBD2 matching over 11 bases. The CDR3 is 15 residues long. J was trimmed by 3 bases and V by 5 bases; bases with no gene match: 6. Per the germline V gene, CDR1 is MNHEY and CDR2 is SMNVEV (reference sequence). CDR3 sequence (DNA): TGTGCCAGCAGTAAAACTAGCGGGGGAGGCTACGAGCAGTACTTC. It codes for CASSKTSGGGYEQYF.

This clonotype occurred many times. The chain carries TRBV5-1 and TRBJ1-6, with D tentatively TRBD1 (6 bases). The CDR3 has 13 amino acids. V lost 4 bases and J 9 bases, leaving 11 bases between the germline ends. Germline V gives CDR1 SGHRS, CDR2 YFSETQ. The CDR3 reads CASSESQGSPLHF. Written as DNA, the CDR3 is TGCGCCAGCAGCGAGTCACAGGGTTCACCCCTCCACTTT.

The CDR3 reads CASSLNRGGTGELFF. As DNA, the CDR3 is TGTGCCAGCAGCTTAAATAGGGGTGGGACCGGGGAGCTGTTTTTT. The chain couples TRBV11-2 to TRBJ2-2, with a possible D match to TRBD1 (5 bases). V was shortened by 2 bases and J by 5 bases, with 12 bases between the two germline ends. The CDR3 runs 15 residues. Germline V gene lookup returns CDR1 SGHAT and CDR2 FQNNGV.

CDR3 sequence reads: CASSTYRGSTEAFF. The CDR3 nucleotides read TGTGCCAGCAGTACTTACAGGGGTAGCACTGAAGCTTTCTTT. The V gene is TRBV6-5, the J gene TRBJ1-1, with 7 bases matching TRBD1. V gave up 5 bases and J gave up 4 bases; unmatched junction bases: 7. CDR1 MNHEY and CDR2 SVGAGI come from the germline V gene. This CDR3 region has 14 residues.

Only a few counts were recorded for this clonotype. Being one base from a much bigger clone, this may be a read error. No conserved phenylalanine or tryptophan ends this CDR3, so it is likely a read error. The J gene is TRBJ1-2, the V gene TRBV2; D perhaps matches TRBD1 (6 bases). Trimming took 10 bases from V and 4 from J, leaving 19 bases between them. The CDR3 totals 14 residues. In germline, CDR1 is SNHLY, CDR2 FYNNEI. The DNA for the CDR3 is TGTGCCACCTTAGGGGGAGGGATCGGCTATGGCTACACCCTC. It is translated as CATLGGGIGYGYTL.

This clonotype was recorded a few times. The chain carries TRBV5-1 and TRBJ2-1; 13 bases are a match to TRBD2. Per the germline V gene, CDR1 is SGHRS and CDR2 is YFSETQ. The ends lost 3 bases at V and 12 bases at J; junction bases unmatched: 15. The CDR3 runs 17 residues. CDR3 nucleotide sequence: TGCGCCAGCAGCTCGCCGACAGGACTAGCGGGAGCAGGTGCGCAGTTCTTC. Translation: CASSSPTGLAGAGAQFF.